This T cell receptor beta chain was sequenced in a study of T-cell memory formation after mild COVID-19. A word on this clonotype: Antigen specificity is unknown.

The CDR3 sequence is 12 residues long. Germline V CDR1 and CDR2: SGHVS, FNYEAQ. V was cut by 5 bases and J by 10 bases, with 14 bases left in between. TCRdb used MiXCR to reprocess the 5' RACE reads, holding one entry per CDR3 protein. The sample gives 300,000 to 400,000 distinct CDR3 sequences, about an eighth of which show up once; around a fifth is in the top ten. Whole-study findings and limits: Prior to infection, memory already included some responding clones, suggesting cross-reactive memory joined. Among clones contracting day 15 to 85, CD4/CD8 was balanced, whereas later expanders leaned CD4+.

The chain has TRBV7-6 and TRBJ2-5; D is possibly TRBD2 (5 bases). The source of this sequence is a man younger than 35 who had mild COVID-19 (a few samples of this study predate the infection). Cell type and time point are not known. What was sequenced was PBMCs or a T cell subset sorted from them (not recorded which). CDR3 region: CASSTHREFQYF. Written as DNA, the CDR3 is TGTGCCAGCAGCACTCACCGGGAATTCCAGTACTTC. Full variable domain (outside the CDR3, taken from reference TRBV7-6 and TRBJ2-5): GAGVSQSPRYKVTKRGQDVALRCDPISGHVSLYWYRQALGQGPEFLTYFNYEAQQDKSGLPNDRFSAERPEGSISTLTIQRTEQRDSAMYRCASSTHREFQYFGPGTRLLVL.